The TCR beta chain described here comes from a study of OX40 agonist ivuxolimab in advanced cancers. Systemic immunosuppression or autoimmune disease history was grounds to exclude patients. Worth noting for this clone: Its specificity is unknown.

Study results and limitations: The authors also found low normalized T-cell clonal expansion in some nonresponders.

V shed 1 base and J shed 4 bases, with 5 bases lying between them. CDR1 and CDR2 (germline): GTSNPN, SVGIG (reference sequence). The CDR3 length is 11 residues. Sequencing was performed with immunoSEQ multiplex PCR; in TCRdb, only in-frame clones are kept and a portion is missing. The data hold roughly 69,000 clones, with roughly 81% observed a single time. The source material was CD4+ or CD8+ T cells sorted from blood, sampled in a trial of the OX40 agonist ivuxolimab. This chain connects TRBV30 to TRBJ2-7; D is tentatively TRBD1 or TRBD2 (5 bases each). This clonotype originated in an adult with an advanced solid tumor such as melanoma, head and neck, liver or kidney cancer. CDR3 in DNA: TGTGCCTGGAGTGGGGGGTACGAGCAGTACTTC. Translating gives CAWSGGYEQYF.